What follows is one TCR beta chain and its context. The data stem from a study of PD-1 blockade in classical Hodgkin lymphoma. TCRdb's copy holds only in-frame clones and misses some; the assay was immunoSEQ multiplex PCR. The sample lists around 25,000 clones; approximately 90% were seen once. Time point indicated: cycle 4 day 1 (C4D1), after 6 weeks of nivolumab. Relapse after autologous stem cell transplantation occurred in every patient, and brentuximab vedotin exposure varied. The germline V gene encodes CDR1 MNHNS and CDR2 SASEGT. This CDR3 is 14 amino acids long. V shed 4 bases and J shed 3 bases, with 13 bases lying between them.

Here the sequenced sample was peripheral blood mononuclear cells (PBMCs), taken before the fourth cycle of nivolumab. This chain connects TRBV6-1 to TRBJ2-7; possibly TRBD1 for D (5 bases). This clonotype was obtained from a human donor with classical Hodgkin lymphoma. This CDR3 is CASSVYSGNYEQYF. The CDR3 coding sequence is TGTGCCAGCAGTGTATATTCAGGGAACTACGAGCAGTACTTC.